This T cell receptor beta chain was sequenced in a study of graft-versus-host responses after intestinal transplantation. Study summary: Multivisceral, liver-intestinal, or isolated intestinal grafts were transplanted into recipients. For two to four years after anti-thymocyte globulin induction, all recipients took tacrolimus and steroids.

Trimming took off 7 bases at V and 2 bases at J, with 29 bases between the two ends. CDR1 SEHNR and CDR2 FQNEAQ come from the germline V gene (reference sequence). The CDR3 length is 19 residues. The assay was immunoSEQ multiplex PCR, and TCRdb's table has in-frame clones only and misses some. The data hold more than 95,000 clones, with over 85% observed a single time. Study results and caveats: Detected in recipient marrow were GvH clones, some of which were first observed in ileum or blood.

About this clone itself: Its target is unknown.

The sequencing used unstimulated CD8+ T cells sorted from spleen or lymph node cells, collected before intestinal transplant. The rearrangement uses TRBV7-9 and TRBJ1-2, with D possibly being TRBD1 (6 bases). The receptor's source is a human donor who received an intestinal transplant. In DNA form, the CDR3 reads TGTGCCAGCAACCCTCAATTGGTGCCAGGGGCTACCGAAAACTATGGCTACACCTTC. It yields the protein CASNPQLVPGATENYGYTF.